Below are 16 T cell receptor beta chains sequenced from a single sample in a study of blood T cells in healthy people across ages. Next came a second PCR, run for about 7 to 12 cycles, which used a sample-barcoded 5' primer along with a J-beta primer mix. TCRdb called the 5' RACE reads again in MiXCR, with one record for every CDR3 protein. The table includes 1.5 million to 1.8 million distinct CDR3 sequences, approximately 43% detected once. Sequencing input: blood. The receptors stem from a woman between 18 and 29 years old in good health.

CDR3 amino acids: CASSTWDFPTGELFF. In nucleotides, the CDR3 is TGCGCCAGCAGCACTTGGGACTTCCCGACCGGGGAGCTGTTTTTT. J is TRBJ2-2 and V is TRBV5-1; tentative D call: TRBD2 (6 bases). CDR1 is SGHRS, CDR2 YFSETQ, per germline. The CDR3 has 15 residues. Deletions cut 4 bases from V and 5 bases from J, with 15 bases between.

The V gene is TRBV7-8, the J gene TRBJ1-6; D is undetermined. The length of the CDR3 is 15 residues. V was shortened by 1 base and J by 3 bases, with 7 bases between the two germline ends. CDR1 is SGHVS and CDR2 is FQNEAQ in the germline V gene. CDR3: CASSLGLNYNSPLHF. In nucleotides, the CDR3 is TGTGCCAGCAGCTTAGGATTGAACTATAATTCACCCCTCCACTTT.

The chain uses TRBV5-1 and TRBJ1-4, with 7 positions matching TRBD1. The CDR3 sequence is 17 residues long. The J segment lost 0 bases and the V segment lost 4 bases, leaving 9 bases of the junction unmatched. Germline CDR1 SGHRS, CDR2 YFSETQ. CDR3 region: CASSHSRTGATNEKLFF. CDR3 DNA: TGCGCCAGCAGCCACTCTAGGACAGGAGCAACTAATGAAAAACTGTTTTTT.

The CDR3 nucleotides are TGCAGTGCTGTGAGCGGGGGCAACACAGATACGCAGTATTTT. Translating gives CSAVSGGNTDTQYF. The rearrangement uses TRBV20-1 and TRBJ2-3; 8 positions match TRBD2. The CDR3 is 14 amino acids. Unmatched junction bases numbered 6, after V lost 5 bases and J lost 2 bases. Germline lookup yields CDR1 DFQATT and CDR2 SNEGSKA (reference sequence).

The V call is TRBV10-3, the J call TRBJ2-1; the D gene is possibly TRBD1 (5 bases). Germline values: CDR1 ENHRY, CDR2 SYGVKD. This CDR3 has 13 amino acids. V shed 6 bases and J shed 6 bases, with 12 bases lying between them. CDR3 bases: TGTGCCATCAGGACAGAAATTGGCAATGAGCAGTTCTTC. Translation: CAIRTEIGNEQFF.

This clonotype was found many times. The V call is TRBV4-1, the J call TRBJ2-1; 11 bases match TRBD2. Germline V gives CDR1 MGHRA, CDR2 YSYEKL. CDR3 length: 15 amino acids. Unmatched junction bases numbered 3, after V lost 3 bases and J lost 5 bases. CDR3 DNA sequence: TGCGCCAGCAGCCAGCGACTAGCGGGAAACAATGAGCAGTTCTTC. Translation gives CASSQRLAGNNEQFF.

In its sample, this clonotype was seen once. The chain has TRBV13 and TRBJ1-1, with TRBD1 matching 7 bases. Germline V gene lookup returns CDR1 PRHDT and CDR2 FYEKMQ (reference sequence). With V trimmed by 7 bases and J by 1 base, 18 bases remained unmatched. CDR3 length: 18 residues. Here the CDR3 DNA reads TGTGCCAGCAACGTACTCCCACAGGGGCGGCTCAGGAACACTGAAGCTTTCTTT. This encodes CASNVLPQGRLRNTEAFF.

The CDR3 here is CASSLTGTGASWNSPLHF. The CDR3 nucleotides are TGTGCCAGCAGCTTAACCGGGACAGGGGCATCGTGGAATTCACCCCTCCACTTT. The chain recombines TRBV7-9 with TRBJ1-6; 10 bases match TRBD1. CDR1 is SEHNR and CDR2 is FQNEAQ in the germline V gene (reference sequence). With V trimmed by 2 bases and J by 7 bases, 11 bases remained unmatched. The CDR3 is made up of 18 amino acids.

The chain has TRBV28 and TRBJ2-7; 9 bases are shared with TRBD2. In germline, CDR1 is MDHEN, CDR2 SYDVKM. V lost 6 bases, J lost 2 bases, and 14 bases stayed unmatched. The CDR3 is 17 amino acids. This CDR3 reads CASSPSLTSGLPYEQYF. The CDR3 bases are TGTGCCAGCAGCCCCTCCCTCACTAGCGGGCTCCCCTACGAGCAGTACTTC.

The chain combines TRBV27 with TRBJ1-2; tentative D call: TRBD1 (6 bases). Trimming removed 6 bases at V and 4 bases at J, with 12 bases between. This CDR3 contains 13 residues. Germline values: CDR1 MNHEY, CDR2 SMNVEV (reference sequence). The CDR3 protein is CASRSGHSYGYTF. In DNA form, the CDR3 reads TGTGCCAGCAGGTCGGGACACTCCTATGGCTACACCTTC.

This clonotype occurred a few times. The chain recombines TRBV20-1 with TRBJ1-5; D remains ambiguous. The CDR3 is 14 amino acids. From germline, CDR1 is DFQATT and CDR2 SNEGSKA (reference sequence). V lost 2 bases to trimming and J lost 2 bases, with 10 bases between them. This CDR3 reads CSARRTDRNQPQHF. The CDR3 bases are TGCAGTGCTAGAAGGACGGACCGCAATCAGCCCCAGCATTTT.

This clonotype was seen more than once but under ten times. This chain connects TRBV27 to TRBJ2-3; 7 bases map to TRBD2. With 6 bases clipped from V and 2 bases from J, the junction kept 8 bases outside the gene matches. CDR3 length: 15 residues. The germline V gene has CDR1 MNHEY and CDR2 SMNVEV (reference sequence). CDR3 sequence: CASRKILAATDTQYF. The CDR3 bases are TGTGCCAGCAGAAAAATTCTAGCGGCCACAGATACGCAGTATTTT.

This clonotype was counted only a few times. The chain recombines TRBV4-3 with TRBJ2-7; no clear D gene. The CDR3 contains 13 residues. Germline CDR1 reads LGHNA; CDR2 reads YSLEER. V lost 3 bases and J lost 3, with 9 bases in between. CDR3 sequence reads: CASSQDVFYEQYF. The CDR3 coding sequence is TGCGCCAGCAGCCAGGACGTTTTCTACGAGCAGTACTTC.

This clonotype was found a few times. The CDR3 loop reads CASSLVGQPYNEQFF. The CDR3 nucleotides read TGCGCCAGCAGCTTGGTGGGACAACCATACAATGAGCAGTTCTTC. The V and J genes are TRBV5-1 and TRBJ2-1; weak D call: TRBD1 (6 bases). The CDR3 totals 15 residues. CDR1 and CDR2 (germline): SGHRS, YFSETQ. Trimming left V 0 bases short and J 4 bases short, with 11 bases between. Supplemented by reference TRBV5-1 and TRBJ2-1, the full variable domain reads KAGVTQTPRYLIKTRGQQVTLSCSPISGHRSVSWYQQTPGQGLQFLFEYFSETQRNKGNFPGRFSGRQFSNSRSEMNVSTLELGDSALYLCASSLVGQPYNEQFFGPGTRLTVL.

This clonotype occurred a few times. V is TRBV7-3 and J is TRBJ2-2; 13 bases map to TRBD2. This CDR3 has 19 amino acids. V gave up 0 bases and J gave up 5 bases; unmatched junction bases: 9. Germline V CDR1 and CDR2: SGHTA, FQGTGA. CDR3 sequence (DNA): TGTGCCAGCAGCTTAACGCTGGGACTAGCGGGAAGGCGGACCGGGGAGCTGTTTTTT. The encoded protein is CASSLTLGLAGRRTGELFF.

The chain is built from TRBV20-1 and TRBJ2-1; TRBD2 aligns across 11 bases. V lost 0 bases to trimming and J lost 0 bases; unmatched junction nucleotides: 7. CDR1 DFQATT and CDR2 SNEGSKA come from the germline V gene (reference sequence). The CDR3 length is 18 residues. The CDR3 bases are TGCAGTGCTAGAGATCACGGACTAGCGGGCGTCTCCTACAATGAGCAGTTCTTC. Its translation: CSARDHGLAGVSYNEQFF.